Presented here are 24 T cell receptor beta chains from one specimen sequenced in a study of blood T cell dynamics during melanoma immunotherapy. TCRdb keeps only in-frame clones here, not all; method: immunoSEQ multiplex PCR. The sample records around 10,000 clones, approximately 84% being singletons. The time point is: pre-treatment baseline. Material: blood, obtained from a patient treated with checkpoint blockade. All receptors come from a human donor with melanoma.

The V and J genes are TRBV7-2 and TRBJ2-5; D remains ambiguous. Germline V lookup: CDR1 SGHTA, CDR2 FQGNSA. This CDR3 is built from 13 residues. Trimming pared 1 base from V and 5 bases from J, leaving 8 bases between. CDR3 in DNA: TGTGCCAGCAGCTTAGGCCGAAGGGAGACCCAGTACTTC. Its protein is CASSLGRRETQYF. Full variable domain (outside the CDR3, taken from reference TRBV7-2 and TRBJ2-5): GAGVSQSPSNKVTEKGKDVELRCDPISGHTALYWYRQSLGQGLEFLIYFQGNSAPDKSGLPSDRFSAERTGGSVSTLTIQRTQQEDSAVYLCASSLGRRETQYFGPGTRLLVL.

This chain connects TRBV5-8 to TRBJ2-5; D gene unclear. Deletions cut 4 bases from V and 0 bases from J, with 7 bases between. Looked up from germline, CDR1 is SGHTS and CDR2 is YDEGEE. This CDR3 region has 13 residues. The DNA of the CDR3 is TGTGCCAGCAGCCCTGACAACCAAGAGACCCAGTACTTC. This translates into CASSPDNQETQYF.

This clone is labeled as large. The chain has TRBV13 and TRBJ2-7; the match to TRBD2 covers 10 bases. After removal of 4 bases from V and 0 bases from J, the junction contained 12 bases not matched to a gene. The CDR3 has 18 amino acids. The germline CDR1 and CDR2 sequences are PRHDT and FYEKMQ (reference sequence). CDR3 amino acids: CASSSRASGGRSSYEQYF. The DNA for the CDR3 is TGTGCCAGCAGCTCGAGGGCTAGCGGGGGAAGGAGCTCCTACGAGCAGTACTTC.

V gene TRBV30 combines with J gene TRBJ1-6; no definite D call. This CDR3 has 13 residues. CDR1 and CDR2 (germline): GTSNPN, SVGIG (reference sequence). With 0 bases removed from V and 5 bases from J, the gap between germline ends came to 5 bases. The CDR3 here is CAWSVQDNSPLHF. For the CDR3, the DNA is TGTGCCTGGAGTGTGCAGGATAATTCACCCCTCCACTTT.

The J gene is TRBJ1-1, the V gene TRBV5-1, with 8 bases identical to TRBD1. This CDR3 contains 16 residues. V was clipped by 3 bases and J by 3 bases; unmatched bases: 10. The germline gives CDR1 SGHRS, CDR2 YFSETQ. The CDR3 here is CASSSNRGFGHTEAFF. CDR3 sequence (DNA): TGCGCCAGCAGCTCAAACAGGGGGTTTGGCCACACTGAAGCTTTCTTT.

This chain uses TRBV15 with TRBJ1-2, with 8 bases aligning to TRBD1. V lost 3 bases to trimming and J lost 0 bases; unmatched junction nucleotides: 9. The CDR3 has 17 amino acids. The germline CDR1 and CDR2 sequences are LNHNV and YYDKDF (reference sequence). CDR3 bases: TGTGCCACCAGCAGTACGGCAGGGGGCCCCCCTAACTATGGCTACACCTTC. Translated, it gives CATSSTAGGPPNYGYTF.

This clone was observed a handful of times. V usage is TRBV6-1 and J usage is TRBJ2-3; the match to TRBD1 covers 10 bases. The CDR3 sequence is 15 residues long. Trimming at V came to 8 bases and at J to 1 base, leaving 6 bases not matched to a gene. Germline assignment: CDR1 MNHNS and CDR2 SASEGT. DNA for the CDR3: TGTGCCAGCGGAAGGACAGGGGGAGGCACAGATACGCAGTATTTT. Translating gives CASGRTGGGTDTQYF.

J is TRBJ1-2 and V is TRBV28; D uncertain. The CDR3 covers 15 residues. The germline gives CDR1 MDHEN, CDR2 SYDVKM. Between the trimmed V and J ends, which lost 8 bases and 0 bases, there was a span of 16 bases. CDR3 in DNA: TGTGCCAGCGTCGAGGGTCAGCAAGCTAACTATGGCTACACCTTC. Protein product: CASVEGQQANYGYTF.

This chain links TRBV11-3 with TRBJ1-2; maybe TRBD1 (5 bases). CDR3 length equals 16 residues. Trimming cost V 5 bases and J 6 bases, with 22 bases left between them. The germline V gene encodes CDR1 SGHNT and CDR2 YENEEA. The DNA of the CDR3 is TGTGCCAGCAGCGACTCGGACACCGTGGGACGAGATGGCTACACCTTC. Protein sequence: CASSDSDTVGRDGYTF.

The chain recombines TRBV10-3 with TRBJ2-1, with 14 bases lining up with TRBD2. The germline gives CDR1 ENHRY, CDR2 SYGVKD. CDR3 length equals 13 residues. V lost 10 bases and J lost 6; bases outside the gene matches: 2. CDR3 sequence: CATGTSGGNEQFF. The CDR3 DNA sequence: TGTGCCACCGGGACTAGCGGGGGCAATGAGCAGTTCTTC.

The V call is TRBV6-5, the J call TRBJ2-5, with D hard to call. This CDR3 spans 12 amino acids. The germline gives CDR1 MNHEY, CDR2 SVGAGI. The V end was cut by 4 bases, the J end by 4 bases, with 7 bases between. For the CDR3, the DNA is TGTGCCAGCAGTTCGGCGAGAGAGACCCAGTACTTC. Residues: CASSSARETQYF.

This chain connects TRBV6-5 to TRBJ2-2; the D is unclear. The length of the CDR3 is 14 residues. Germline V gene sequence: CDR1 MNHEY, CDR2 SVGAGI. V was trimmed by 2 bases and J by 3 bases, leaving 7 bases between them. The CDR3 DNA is TGTGCCAGCAGTTACAGGGTGGACACCGGGGAGCTGTTTTTT. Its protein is CASSYRVDTGELFF.

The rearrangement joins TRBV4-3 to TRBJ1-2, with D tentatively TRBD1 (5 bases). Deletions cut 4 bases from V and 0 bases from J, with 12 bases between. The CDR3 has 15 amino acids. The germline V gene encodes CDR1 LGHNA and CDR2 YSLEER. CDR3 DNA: TGCGCCAGCAGCCCCGTTGAAGGGGCTAACTATGGCTACACCTTC. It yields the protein CASSPVEGANYGYTF.

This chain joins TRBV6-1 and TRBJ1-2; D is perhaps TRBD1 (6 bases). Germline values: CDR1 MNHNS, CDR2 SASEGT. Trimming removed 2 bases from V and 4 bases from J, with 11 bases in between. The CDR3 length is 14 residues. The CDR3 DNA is TGTGCCAGCAGTGAAACAGGGCAAGGCTATGGCTACACCTTC. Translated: CASSETGQGYGYTF.

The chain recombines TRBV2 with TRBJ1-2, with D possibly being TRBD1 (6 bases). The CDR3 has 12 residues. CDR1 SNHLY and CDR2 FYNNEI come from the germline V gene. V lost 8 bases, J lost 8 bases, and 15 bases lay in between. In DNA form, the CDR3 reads TGTGCCAGCGTACAGGTAGGGGGAGGCTACACCTTC. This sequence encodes CASVQVGGGYTF.

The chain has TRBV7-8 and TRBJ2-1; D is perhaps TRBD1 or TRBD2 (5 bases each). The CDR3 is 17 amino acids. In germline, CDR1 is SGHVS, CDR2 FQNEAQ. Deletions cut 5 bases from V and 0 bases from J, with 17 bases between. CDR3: CASSPTPGADSYNEQFF. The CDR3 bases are TGTGCCAGCAGCCCGACCCCCGGGGCCGACTCCTACAATGAGCAGTTCTTC.

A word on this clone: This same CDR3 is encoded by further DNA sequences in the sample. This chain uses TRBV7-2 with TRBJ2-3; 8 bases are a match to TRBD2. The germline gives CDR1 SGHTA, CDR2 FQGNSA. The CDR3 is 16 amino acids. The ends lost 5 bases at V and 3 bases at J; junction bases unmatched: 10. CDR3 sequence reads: CASSLWGGTSTDTQYF. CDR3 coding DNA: TGTGCCAGCAGCCTATGGGGTGGGACTAGTACAGATACGCAGTATTTT.

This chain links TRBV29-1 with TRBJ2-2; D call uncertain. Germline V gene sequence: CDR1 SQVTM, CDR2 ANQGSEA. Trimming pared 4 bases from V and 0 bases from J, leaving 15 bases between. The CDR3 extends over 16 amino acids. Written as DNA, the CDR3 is TGCAGCGTTGGGGGTCCGAGACATTCGAACACCGGGGAGCTGTTTTTT. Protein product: CSVGGPRHSNTGELFF.

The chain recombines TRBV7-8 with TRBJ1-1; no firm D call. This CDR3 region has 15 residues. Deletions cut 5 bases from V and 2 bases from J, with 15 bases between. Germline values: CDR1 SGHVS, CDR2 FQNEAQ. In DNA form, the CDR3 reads TGTGCCAGCAGCCTACGACCGGGCCTTAACACTGAAGCTTTCTTT. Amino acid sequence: CASSLRPGLNTEAFF.

The CDR3 DNA sequence: TGTGCCTGGAGTTCTGATCCCGGGACACTAGATCAGCCCCAGCATTTT. Protein sequence: CAWSSDPGTLDQPQHF. The chain recombines TRBV30 with TRBJ1-5; D possibly corresponds to TRBD1 (6 bases). CDR1 and CDR2 (germline): GTSNPN, SVGIG (reference sequence). With 2 bases removed from V and 5 bases from J, the gap between germline ends came to 19 bases. There are 16 residues in the CDR3. Full variable domain (remainder filled in from reference TRBV30 and TRBJ1-5): SQTIHQWPATLVQPVGSPLSLECTVEGTSNPNLYWYRQAAGRGLQLLFYSVGIGQISSEVPQNLSASRPQDRQFILSSKKLLLSDSGFYLCAWSSDPGTLDQPQHFGDGTRLSIL.

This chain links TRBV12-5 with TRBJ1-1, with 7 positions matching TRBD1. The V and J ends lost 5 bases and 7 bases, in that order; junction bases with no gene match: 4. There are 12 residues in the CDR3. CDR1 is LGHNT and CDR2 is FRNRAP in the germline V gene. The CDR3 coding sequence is TGTGCTAGTGGTGGTCGACAGGGTGAAGCTTTCTTT. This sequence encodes CASGGRQGEAFF.

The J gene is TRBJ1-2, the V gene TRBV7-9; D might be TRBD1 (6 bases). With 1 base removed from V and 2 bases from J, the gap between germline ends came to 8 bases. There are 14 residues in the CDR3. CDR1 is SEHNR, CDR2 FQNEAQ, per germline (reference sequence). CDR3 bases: TGTGCCAGCAGCTTAGGCAGGGGCAACTATGGCTACACCTTC. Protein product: CASSLGRGNYGYTF.

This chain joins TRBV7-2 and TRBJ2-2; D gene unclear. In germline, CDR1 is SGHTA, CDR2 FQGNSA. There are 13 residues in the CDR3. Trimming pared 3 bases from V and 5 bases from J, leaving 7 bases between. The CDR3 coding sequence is TGTGCCAGCAGCTTTTACTCTACCGGGGAGCTGTTTTTT. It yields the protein CASSFYSTGELFF.

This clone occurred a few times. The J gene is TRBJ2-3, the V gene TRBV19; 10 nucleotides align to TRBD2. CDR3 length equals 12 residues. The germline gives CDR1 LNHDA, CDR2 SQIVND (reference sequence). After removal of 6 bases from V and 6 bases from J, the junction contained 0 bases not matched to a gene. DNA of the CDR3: TGTGCCAGTAGACTAGCGGGGGATACGCAGTATTTT. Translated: CASRLAGDTQYF.